This TCR beta chain was identified in a study of cytomegalovirus exposure and HLA in healthy donors. Study as a whole: According to later analysis, the same platform produced the roughly 120 validation and several hundred first-cohort repertoires. Study-level findings and limits: Within the approximately 110 validation repertoires, first-cohort TCR clusters tended to co-occur, according to a later analysis. Researchers catalogued some 160 TCR beta chains as cytomegalovirus-associated.

V was shortened by 3 bases and J by 0 bases, with 9 bases between the two germline ends. Germline assignment: CDR1 LNHDA and CDR2 SQIVND (reference sequence). The CDR3 totals 15 residues. Details on this clone: Its antigen is unknown.

Measured with immunoSEQ multiplex PCR; TCRdb has only the in-frame clones, and not every one. This sample yields 200,000 to 250,000 clones, of which less than 90% are seen a single time; roughly 5.5% belongs to the top ten. The sample taken for sequencing was PBMCs. The V and J genes are TRBV19 and TRBJ2-1; no reliable D call. This clonotype originated in a woman between 18 and 30 years old in good health and CMV-seronegative. The CDR3 coding sequence is TGTGCCAGTAGTATGGGCGGTCTCTCCTACAATGAGCAGTTCTTC. It yields the protein CASSMGGLSYNEQFF.